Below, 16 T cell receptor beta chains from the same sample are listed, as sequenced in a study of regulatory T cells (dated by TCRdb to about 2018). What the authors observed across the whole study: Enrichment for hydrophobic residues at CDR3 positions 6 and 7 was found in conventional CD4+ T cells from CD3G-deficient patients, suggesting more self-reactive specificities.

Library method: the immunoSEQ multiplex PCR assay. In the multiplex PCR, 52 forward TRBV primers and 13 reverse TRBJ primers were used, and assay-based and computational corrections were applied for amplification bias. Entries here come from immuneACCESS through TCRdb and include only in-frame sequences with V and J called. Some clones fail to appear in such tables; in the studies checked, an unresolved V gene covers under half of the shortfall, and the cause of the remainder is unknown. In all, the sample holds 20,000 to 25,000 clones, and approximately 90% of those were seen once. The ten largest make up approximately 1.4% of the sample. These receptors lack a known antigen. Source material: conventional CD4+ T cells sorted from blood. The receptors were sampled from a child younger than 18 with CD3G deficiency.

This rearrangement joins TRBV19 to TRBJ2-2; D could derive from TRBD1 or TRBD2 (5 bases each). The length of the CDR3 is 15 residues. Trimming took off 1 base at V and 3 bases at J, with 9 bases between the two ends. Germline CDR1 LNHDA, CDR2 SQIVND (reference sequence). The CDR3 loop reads CASSIGGIYTGELFF. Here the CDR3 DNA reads TGTGCCAGTAGTATAGGGGGGATTTACACCGGGGAGCTGTTTTTT.

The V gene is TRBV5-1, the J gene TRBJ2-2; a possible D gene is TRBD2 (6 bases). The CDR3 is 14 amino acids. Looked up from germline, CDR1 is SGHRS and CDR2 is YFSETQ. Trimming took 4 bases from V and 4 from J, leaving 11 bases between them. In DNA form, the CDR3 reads TGCGCCAGCAGCAGGGACTCCCGCACCGGGGAGCTGTTTTTT. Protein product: CASSRDSRTGELFF.

CDR3: CASSLGAPGQGYEQYF. CDR3 bases: TGTGCCAGCAGCTTAGGGGCCCCGGGACAGGGCTACGAGCAGTACTTC. This chain uses TRBV7-9 with TRBJ2-7; TRBD1 agrees at 9 bases. CDR1 SEHNR and CDR2 FQNEAQ come from the germline V gene (reference sequence). J lost 3 bases, V lost 1 base, and 7 bases had no gene match. The CDR3 sequence is 16 residues long.

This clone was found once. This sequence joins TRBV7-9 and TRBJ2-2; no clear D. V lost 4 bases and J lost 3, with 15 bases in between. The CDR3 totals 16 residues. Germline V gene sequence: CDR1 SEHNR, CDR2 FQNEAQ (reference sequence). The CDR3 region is CASSSGSQGDTGELFF. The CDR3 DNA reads TGTGCCAGCAGCTCCGGCTCCCAAGGCGACACCGGGGAGCTGTTTTTT. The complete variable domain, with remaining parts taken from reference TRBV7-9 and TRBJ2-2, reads DTGVSQNPRHKITKRGQNVTFRCDPISEHNRLYWYRQTLGQGPEFLTYFQNEAQLEKSRLLSDRFSAERPKGSFSTLEIQRTEQGDSAMYLCASSSGSQGDTGELFFGEGSRLTVL.

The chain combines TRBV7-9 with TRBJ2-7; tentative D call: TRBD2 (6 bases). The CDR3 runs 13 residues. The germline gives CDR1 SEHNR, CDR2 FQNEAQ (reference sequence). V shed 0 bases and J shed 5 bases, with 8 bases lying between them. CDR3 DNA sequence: TGTGCCAGCAGCTTAGCCGGGGGAAACGAGCAGTACTTC. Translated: CASSLAGGNEQYF.

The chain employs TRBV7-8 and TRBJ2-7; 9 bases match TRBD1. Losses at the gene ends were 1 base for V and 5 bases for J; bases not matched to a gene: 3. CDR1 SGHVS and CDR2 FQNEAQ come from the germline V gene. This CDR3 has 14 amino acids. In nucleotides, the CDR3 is TGTGCCAGCAGCTTAGGGGGACAGGGTGACGAGCAGTACTTC. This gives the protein CASSLGGQGDEQYF.

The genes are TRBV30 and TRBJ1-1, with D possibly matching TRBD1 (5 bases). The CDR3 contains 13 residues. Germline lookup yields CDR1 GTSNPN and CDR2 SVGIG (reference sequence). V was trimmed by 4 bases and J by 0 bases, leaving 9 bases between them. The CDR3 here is CAWTGHMNTEAFF. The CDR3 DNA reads TGTGCCTGGACAGGGCATATGAACACTGAAGCTTTCTTT.

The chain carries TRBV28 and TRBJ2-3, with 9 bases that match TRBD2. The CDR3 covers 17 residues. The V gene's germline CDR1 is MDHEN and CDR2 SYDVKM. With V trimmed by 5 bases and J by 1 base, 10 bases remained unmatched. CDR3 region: CASSKAGTSKGTDTQYF. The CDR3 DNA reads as TGTGCCAGCAGTAAGGCCGGGACTAGCAAGGGCACAGATACGCAGTATTTT.

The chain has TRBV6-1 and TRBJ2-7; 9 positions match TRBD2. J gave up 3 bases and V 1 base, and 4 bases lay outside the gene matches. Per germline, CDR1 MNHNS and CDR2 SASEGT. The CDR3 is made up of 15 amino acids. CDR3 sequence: CASSEGLAGHYEQYF. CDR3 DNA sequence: TGTGCCAGCAGTGAAGGGCTAGCGGGGCACTACGAGCAGTACTTC.

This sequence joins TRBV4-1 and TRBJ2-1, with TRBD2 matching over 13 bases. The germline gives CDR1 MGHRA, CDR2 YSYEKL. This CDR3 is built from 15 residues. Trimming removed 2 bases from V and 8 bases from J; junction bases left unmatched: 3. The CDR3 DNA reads TGCGCCAGCAGCCAAACTAGCGGGAGGGCCTATGAGCAGTTCTTC. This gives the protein CASSQTSGRAYEQFF.

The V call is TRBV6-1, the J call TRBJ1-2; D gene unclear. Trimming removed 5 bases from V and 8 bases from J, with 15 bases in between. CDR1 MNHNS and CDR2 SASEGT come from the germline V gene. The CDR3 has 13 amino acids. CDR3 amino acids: CASSLWATKGYTF. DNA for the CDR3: TGTGCCAGCAGTTTGTGGGCCACTAAGGGCTACACCTTC.

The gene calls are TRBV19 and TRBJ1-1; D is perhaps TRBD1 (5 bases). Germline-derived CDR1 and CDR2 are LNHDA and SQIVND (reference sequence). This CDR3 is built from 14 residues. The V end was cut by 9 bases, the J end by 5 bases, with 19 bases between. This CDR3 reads CASRRGADGTEAFF. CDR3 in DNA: TGTGCCAGCAGAAGGGGCGCCGACGGGACTGAAGCTTTCTTT. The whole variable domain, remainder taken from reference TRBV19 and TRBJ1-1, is DGGITQSPKYLFRKEGQNVTLSCEQNLNHDAMYWYRQDPGQGLRLIYYSQIVNDFQKGDIAEGYSVSREKKESFPLTVTSAQKNPTAFYLCASRRGADGTEAFFGQGTRLTVV.

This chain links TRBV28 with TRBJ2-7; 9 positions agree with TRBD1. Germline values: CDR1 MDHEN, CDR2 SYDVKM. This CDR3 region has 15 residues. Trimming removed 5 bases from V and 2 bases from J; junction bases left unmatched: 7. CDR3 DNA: TGTGCCAGCAGTCCACCCGGGACAGGGACCTACGAGCAGTACTTC. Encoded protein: CASSPPGTGTYEQYF.

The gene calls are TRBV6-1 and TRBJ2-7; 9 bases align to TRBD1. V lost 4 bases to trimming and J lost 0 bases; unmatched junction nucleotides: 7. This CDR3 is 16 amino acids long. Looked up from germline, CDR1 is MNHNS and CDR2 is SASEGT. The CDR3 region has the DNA TGTGCCAGCAGTGTGCGGACAGGGGAAGGCTCCTACGAGCAGTACTTC. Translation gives CASSVRTGEGSYEQYF.

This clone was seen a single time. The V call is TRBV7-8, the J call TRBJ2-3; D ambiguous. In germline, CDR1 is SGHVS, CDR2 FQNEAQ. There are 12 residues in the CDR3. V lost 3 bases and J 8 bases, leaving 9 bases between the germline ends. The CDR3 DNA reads TGTGCCAGCAGCTTCCCCCGCGGTACGCAGTATTTT. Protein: CASSFPRGTQYF.

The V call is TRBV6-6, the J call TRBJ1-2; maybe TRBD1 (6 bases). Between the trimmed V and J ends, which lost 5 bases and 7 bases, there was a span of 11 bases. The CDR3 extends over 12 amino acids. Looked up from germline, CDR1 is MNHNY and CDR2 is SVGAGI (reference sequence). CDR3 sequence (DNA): TGTGCCAGCAGTCGCGACAGGTCTGGCTACACCTTC. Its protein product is CASSRDRSGYTF.